This paragraph reports one T cell receptor (beta chain). As judged by recently defined diagnostic criteria, patients with Susac syndrome had definite or probable disease. This entry belongs to a study of CD8 T cells in Susac syndrome. V was shortened by 2 bases and J by 0 bases, with 3 bases between the two germline ends. The germline gives CDR1 SGDLS, CDR2 YYNGEE. The CDR3 runs 13 residues. Random-hexamer reverse transcription was applied to roughly 0.45 to 1 ug RNA. The immunoSEQ assay covered 54 Vbeta and 13 Jbeta segments for CDR3. TCRdb re-called the immunoSEQ multiplex PCR reads with MiXCR, one entry per CDR3 protein. The sample has around 150,000 distinct CDR3 sequences, around 95% seen once.

This sequence originates from a human donor with Susac syndrome. Sequenced: CD8+ T cells from PBMCs. V usage is TRBV9 and J usage is TRBJ1-5; no clear D. The CDR3 here is CASSVYSNQPQHF. DNA of the CDR3: TGTGCCAGCAGCGTTTATAGCAATCAGCCCCAGCATTTT.